Following are 5 T cell receptor beta chains from one sample sequenced in a study of cytomegalovirus exposure and HLA in healthy donors. Primers included in the PCR were 60 Vbeta and 13 Jbeta primers. Profiled with immunoSEQ multiplex PCR; TCRdb holds only in-frame clones, not every one. The sample lists over 150,000 clones, roughly 77% occurring once. Sequencing was done on a sample of PBMCs. The receptor source for this set is a young man in good health and CMV-seropositive.

The genes are TRBV4-3 and TRBJ2-1, with D perhaps matching TRBD1 (5 bases). The length of the CDR3 is 15 residues. Germline V gene sequence: CDR1 LGHNA, CDR2 YSLEER. V was cut by 0 bases and J by 3 bases, with 9 bases left in between. The CDR3 DNA sequence: TGCGCCAGCAGCCAAGATCAGGGCGACTACAATGAGCAGTTCTTC. Translated, it gives CASSQDQGDYNEQFF.

Note on this clone: This same CDR3 is encoded by further DNA sequences in the sample. The V call is TRBV12-5, the J call TRBJ2-1; TRBD2 agrees at 7 bases. From germline, CDR1 is LGHNT and CDR2 FRNRAP. The CDR3 consists of 14 residues. V lost 6 bases and J lost 0; bases outside the gene matches: 2. The CDR3 spells CASGLAASYNEQFF. CDR3 nucleotide sequence: TGTGCTAGTGGCCTAGCGGCCTCCTACAATGAGCAGTTCTTC.

This chain connects TRBV5-1 to TRBJ2-1, with 8 nucleotides matching TRBD1. The V and J ends lost 4 bases and 6 bases, in that order; junction bases with no gene match: 15. Germline V gene data show CDR1 as SGHRS and CDR2 as YFSETQ. CDR3 length equals 17 residues. In nucleotides, the CDR3 is TGCGCCAGCAGCGTCGTCGTCCGGGACAGGCCTTTCAATGAGCAGTTCTTC. It codes for CASSVVVRDRPFNEQFF.

This chain uses TRBV7-8 with TRBJ2-7; possibly TRBD1 for D (5 bases). The CDR3 contains 12 residues. Germline V gene sequence: CDR1 SGHVS, CDR2 FQNEAQ. The V end was cut by 5 bases, the J end by 4 bases, with 9 bases between. The CDR3 loop is CASSVQGYEQYF. Written as DNA, the CDR3 is TGTGCCAGCAGCGTCCAGGGATACGAGCAGTACTTC.

This chain links TRBV18 with TRBJ2-7; perhaps TRBD1 as D (6 bases). Trimming cost V 5 bases and J 5 bases, with 16 bases left between them. Germline loops: CDR1 KGHSH, CDR2 LQKENI. The CDR3 extends over 14 amino acids. CDR3 sequence (DNA): TGTGCCAGCTCATCGTCGACAGGTGCCCACGAGCAGTACTTC. Residues: CASSSSTGAHEQYF. The complete variable domain, with remaining parts taken from reference TRBV18 and TRBJ2-7, reads NAGVMQNPRHLVRRRGQEARLRCSPMKGHSHVYWYRQLPEEGLKFMVYLQKENIIDESGMPKERFSAEFPKEGPSILRIQQVVRGDSAAYFCASSSSTGAHEQYFGPGTRLTVT.